The 21 T cell receptor beta chains below come from one sample, sequenced in a study of blood T cell repertoires in COVID-19. The protocol was immunoSEQ multiplex PCR, while the TCRdb copy is restricted to in-frame clones and leaves out a portion. The table has some 130,000 clones, roughly 80% seen once. Sequencing was performed on peripheral blood. The receptor set was obtained from a man in his 60s who had recovered from COVID-19.

This chain joins TRBV27 and TRBJ1-3; D not resolved. The CDR3 runs 16 residues. CDR1 and CDR2 (germline): MNHEY, SMNVEV (reference sequence). V lost 2 bases, J lost 4 bases, and 15 bases lay in between. In DNA form, the CDR3 reads TGTGCCAGCAGTTTACCCCGGACGGGGAGCGGAAACACCATATATTTT. The encoded protein is CASSLPRTGSGNTIYF.

The rearrangement joins TRBV4-3 to TRBJ1-3; TRBD1 matches at 9 bases. After removal of 4 bases from V and 4 bases from J, the junction contained 2 bases not matched to a gene. Germline CDR1 is LGHNA and CDR2 is YSLEER. The CDR3 has 14 amino acids. DNA of the CDR3: TGCGCCAGCAGCCGGGACAGGGCCGGAAACACCATATATTTT. Amino acid sequence: CASSRDRAGNTIYF.

The chain couples TRBV7-9 to TRBJ2-2; 9 nucleotides align to TRBD1. Trimming removed 4 bases from V and 6 bases from J; junction bases left unmatched: 9. Germline V gene lookup returns CDR1 SEHNR and CDR2 FQNEAQ (reference sequence). This CDR3 spans 16 amino acids. CDR3 in DNA: TGTGCCAGCAGCTCATCGAACAGGGGGCCGGCCGGGGAGCTGTTTTTT. Translation gives CASSSSNRGPAGELFF.

The chain couples TRBV12-3 or TRBV12-4 to TRBJ1-2; D perhaps matches TRBD1 (5 bases). This CDR3 is 12 amino acids long. V was shortened by 5 bases and J by 7 bases, with 11 bases between the two germline ends. CDR3 in amino acids: CASSPLGGGYTF. As DNA, the CDR3 is TGTGCCAGCAGTCCCCTGGGGGGTGGCTACACCTTC.

J is TRBJ2-2 and V is TRBV18; D is possibly TRBD1 (5 bases). The germline V and J ends were trimmed by 2 bases and 7 bases, with 14 bases remaining between them. The CDR3 totals 15 residues. The V gene's germline CDR1 is KGHSH and CDR2 LQKENI. This chain's CDR3 is CASSPAEKGIGELFF. The CDR3 region has the DNA TGTGCCAGCTCACCAGCCGAGAAGGGGATCGGGGAGCTGTTTTTT.

V and J are TRBV6-6 and TRBJ2-2, with 8 bases lining up with TRBD2. Germline V lookup: CDR1 MNHNY, CDR2 SVGAGI (reference sequence). The CDR3 loop spans 16 amino acids. J gave up 5 bases and V 2 bases, and 7 bases lay outside the gene matches. The CDR3 DNA sequence: TGTGCCAGCAGTTACATGGGCCAGCGGGGGACCGGGGAGCTGTTTTTT. Protein sequence: CASSYMGQRGTGELFF.

V gene TRBV28 combines with J gene TRBJ1-3; TRBD1 aligns across 10 bases. V was pared by 6 bases and J by 5 bases, with 13 bases of the junction left unmatched. Germline V gene sequence: CDR1 MDHEN, CDR2 SYDVKM. CDR3 length: 17 residues. CDR3 sequence (DNA): TGTGCCAGCAGACCAAACTTGACAGGGGGCGGGAGAAACACCATATATTTT. Protein product: CASRPNLTGGGRNTIYF.

This chain connects TRBV20-1 to TRBJ2-3; TRBD2 matches at 7 bases. CDR3 size: 11 residues. The germline CDR1 and CDR2 sequences are DFQATT and SNEGSKA (reference sequence). CDR3 DNA: TGCAGGGCGGGAGTGGGAGATACGCAGTATTTT. Protein: CRAGVGDTQYF.

J is TRBJ2-3 and V is TRBV24-1, with 8 nucleotides matching TRBD1. The CDR3 has 15 residues. V shed 2 bases and J 10 bases; nucleotides not matched to a gene: 10. Germline CDR1 and CDR2: KGHDR and SFDVKD. CDR3 protein: CATSDSGQGRKAQYF. The DNA for the CDR3 is TGTGCCACCAGTGATTCCGGACAGGGTAGGAAGGCGCAGTATTTT.

The chain links TRBV10-2 to TRBJ2-5; D is uncertain. Trimming cost V 2 bases and J 4 bases, with 8 bases left between them. Per germline, CDR1 WSHSY and CDR2 SAAADI. The CDR3 has 13 residues. Written as DNA, the CDR3 is TGCGCCAGCAGTGAGCGGTACCGAGAGACCCAGTACTTC. Encoded protein: CASSERYRETQYF.

The chain uses TRBV7-9 and TRBJ1-1; 8 bases are a match to TRBD1. The CDR3 sequence is 16 residues long. With V trimmed by 5 bases and J by 0 bases, 8 bases remained unmatched. Germline V gives CDR1 SEHNR, CDR2 FQNEAQ (reference sequence). CDR3 in DNA: TGTGCCAGCAGCCGGACAGGGTACCGCTTGAACACTGAAGCTTTCTTT. Translated: CASSRTGYRLNTEAFF.

The DNA for the CDR3 is TGTGCCAGCTCCCGTGGACAGGCCTCCGGCACAGATACGCAGTATTTT. It encodes CASSRGQASGTDTQYF. The chain employs TRBV18 and TRBJ2-3; 7 bases agree with TRBD1. V lost 6 bases, J lost 1 base, and 10 bases stayed unmatched. The CDR3 is 16 residues long. Germline CDR1 is KGHSH and CDR2 is LQKENI.

This chain connects TRBV19 to TRBJ2-2; tentatively, D is TRBD2 (5 bases). Germline CDR1 is LNHDA and CDR2 is SQIVND (reference sequence). The CDR3 is made up of 12 amino acids. The ends were cut back, 6 bases at V and 7 bases at J, with 9 bases in the middle. CDR3 residues: CASRTRDGELFF. In DNA form, the CDR3 reads TGTGCCAGTAGAACGAGGGACGGGGAGCTGTTTTTT.

This sequence joins TRBV7-9 and TRBJ1-1, with 7 bases aligning to TRBD1. Trimming at V came to 5 bases and at J to 7 bases, leaving 7 bases not matched to a gene. The CDR3 runs to 13 residues. CDR1 is SEHNR and CDR2 is FQNEAQ in the germline V gene (reference sequence). The CDR3: CASSITRDSEAFF. The CDR3 DNA sequence: TGTGCCAGCAGCATAACCCGGGACAGTGAAGCTTTCTTT.

The chain couples TRBV19 to TRBJ1-6; D uncertain. The CDR3 is made up of 16 amino acids. CDR1 is LNHDA, CDR2 SQIVND, per germline (reference sequence). V was pared by 4 bases and J by 3 bases, with 13 bases between. CDR3 in amino acids: CASSTTADYYNSPLHF. The CDR3 nucleotides are TGTGCCAGTAGTACAACCGCGGATTACTATAATTCACCCCTCCACTTT.

This rearrangement joins TRBV7-9 to TRBJ1-1; tentatively, D is TRBD1 (6 bases). The CDR3 has 12 residues. Germline CDR1 SEHNR, CDR2 FQNEAQ (reference sequence). V was clipped by 5 bases and J by 7 bases, with 11 bases between them. The CDR3 nucleotides are TGTGCCAGCAGCCCCGCGACAGGTGAAGCTTTCTTT. This sequence encodes CASSPATGEAFF.

This CDR3 is CASSLAGPTSGVGEQFF. CDR3 nucleotide sequence: TGTGCCAGCAGCTTGGCAGGGCCGACTAGCGGGGTGGGCGAGCAGTTCTTC. The chain combines TRBV5-4 with TRBJ2-1; TRBD2 matches at 11 bases. The CDR3 runs 17 residues. CDR1 and CDR2 from the germline V gene are SGHNT and YYREEE (reference sequence). V lost 0 bases and J lost 10; bases outside the gene matches: 12.

The CDR3: CASSLMTATYEQYF. The CDR3 DNA sequence: TGTGCCAGCAGCTTAATGACAGCGACCTACGAGCAGTACTTC. V usage is TRBV7-2 and J usage is TRBJ2-7; TRBD1 might be the D (5 bases). This CDR3 contains 14 residues. Per germline, CDR1 SGHTA and CDR2 FQGNSA. V was shortened by 2 bases and J by 2 bases, with 10 bases between the two germline ends. Full variable domain (rest looked up from reference TRBV7-2 and TRBJ2-7): GAGVSQSPSNKVTEKGKDVELRCDPISGHTALYWYRQSLGQGLEFLIYFQGNSAPDKSGLPSDRFSAERTGGSVSTLTIQRTQQEDSAVYLCASSLMTATYEQYFGPGTRLTVT.

This sequence joins TRBV6-5 and TRBJ2-3, with D unresolved. Per the germline V gene, CDR1 is MNHEY and CDR2 is SVGAGI. This CDR3 spans 15 amino acids. Trimming took off 5 bases at V and 2 bases at J, with 14 bases between the two ends. The CDR3 coding sequence is TGTGCCAGCAGTCGTGGCTTCACCCACACAGATACGCAGTATTTT. The encoded protein is CASSRGFTHTDTQYF.

The chain recombines TRBV4-3 with TRBJ2-3; maybe TRBD1 (5 bases). Deletions cut 0 bases from V and 1 base from J, with 8 bases between. The CDR3 loop spans 15 amino acids. CDR1 and CDR2 from the germline V gene are LGHNA and YSLEER. The CDR3 loop is CASSQEGLGTDTQYF. The CDR3 DNA is TGCGCCAGCAGCCAAGAGGGGCTAGGCACAGATACGCAGTATTTT.

The chain links TRBV25-1 to TRBJ1-1; 7 positions agree with TRBD1. Germline CDR1 and CDR2: MGHDK and SYGVNS. The CDR3 spans 13 residues. The ends lost 7 bases at V and 2 bases at J; junction bases unmatched: 4. The CDR3 here is CASTDRVNTEAFF. For the CDR3, the DNA is TGTGCCAGCACCGACAGGGTAAACACTGAAGCTTTCTTT.